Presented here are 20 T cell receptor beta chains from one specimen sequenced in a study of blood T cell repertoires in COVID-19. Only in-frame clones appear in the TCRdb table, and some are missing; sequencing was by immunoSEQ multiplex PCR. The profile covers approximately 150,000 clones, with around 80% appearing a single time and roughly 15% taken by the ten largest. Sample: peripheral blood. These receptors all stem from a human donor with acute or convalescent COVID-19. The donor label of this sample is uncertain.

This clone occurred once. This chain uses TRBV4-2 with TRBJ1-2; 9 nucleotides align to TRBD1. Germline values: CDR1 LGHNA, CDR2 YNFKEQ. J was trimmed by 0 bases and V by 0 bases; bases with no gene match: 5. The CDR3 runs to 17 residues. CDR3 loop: CASSQEDRGSTNYGYTF. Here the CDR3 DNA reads TGTGCCAGCAGCCAAGAAGACAGGGGGAGTACTAACTATGGCTACACCTTC.

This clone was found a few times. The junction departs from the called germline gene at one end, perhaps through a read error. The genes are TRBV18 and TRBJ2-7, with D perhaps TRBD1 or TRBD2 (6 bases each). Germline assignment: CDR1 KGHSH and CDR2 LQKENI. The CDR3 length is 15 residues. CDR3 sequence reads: CASSPRGPGSYEQYF. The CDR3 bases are TGTGCCAGCTCTCCACGGGGGCCAGGCTCCTACGAGCAGTACTTC.

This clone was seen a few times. CDR3 protein: CASSLDGLAEETQYF. The CDR3 nucleotides read TGTGCCAGCAGCTTAGATGGACTAGCGGAAGAGACCCAGTACTTC. The chain joins TRBV11-2 to TRBJ2-5; 10 nucleotides line up with TRBD2. Germline V gene data show CDR1 as SGHAT and CDR2 as FQNNGV. The CDR3 extends over 15 amino acids. V trimming: 0 bases; J trimming: 3 bases; junction bases outside the gene matches: 1.

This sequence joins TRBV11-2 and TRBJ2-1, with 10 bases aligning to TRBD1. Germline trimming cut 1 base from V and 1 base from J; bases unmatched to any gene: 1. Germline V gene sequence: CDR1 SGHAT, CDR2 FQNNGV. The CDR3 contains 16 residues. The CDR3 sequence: CASSLGQGASYNEQFF. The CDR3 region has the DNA TGTGCCAGCAGCTTAGGACAGGGGGCTTCCTACAATGAGCAGTTCTTC.

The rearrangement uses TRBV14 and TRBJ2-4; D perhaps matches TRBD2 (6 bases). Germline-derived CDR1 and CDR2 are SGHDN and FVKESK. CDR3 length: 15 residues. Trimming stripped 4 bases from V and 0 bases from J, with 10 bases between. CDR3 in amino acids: CASSPSGVAKNIQYF. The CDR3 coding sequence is TGTGCCAGCAGCCCCTCGGGAGTAGCCAAAAACATTCAGTACTTC.

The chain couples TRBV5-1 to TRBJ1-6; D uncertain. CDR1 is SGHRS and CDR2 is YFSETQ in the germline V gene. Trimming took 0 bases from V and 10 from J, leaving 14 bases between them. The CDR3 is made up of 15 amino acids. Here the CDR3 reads CASSLAQNQNSPLHF. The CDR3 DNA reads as TGCGCCAGCAGCTTGGCACAGAATCAGAACTCACCCCTCCACTTT.

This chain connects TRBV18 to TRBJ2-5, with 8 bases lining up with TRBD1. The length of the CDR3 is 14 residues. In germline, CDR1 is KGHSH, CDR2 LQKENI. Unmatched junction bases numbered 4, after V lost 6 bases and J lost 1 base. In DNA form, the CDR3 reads TGTGCCAGCTCCCCGGGACAGGCCCAAGAGACCCAGTACTTC. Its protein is CASSPGQAQETQYF.

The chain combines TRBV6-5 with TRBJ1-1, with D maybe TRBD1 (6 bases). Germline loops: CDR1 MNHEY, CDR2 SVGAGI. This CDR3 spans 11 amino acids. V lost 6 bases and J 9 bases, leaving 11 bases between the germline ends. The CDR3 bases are TGTGCCAGCAGGACAGGCCCCCAAGCTTTCTTT. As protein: CASRTGPQAFF.

DNA for the CDR3: TGTGCCACCGCAGTCTCCTATAATTCACCCCTCCACTTT. The encoded protein is CATAVSYNSPLHF. J is TRBJ1-6 and V is TRBV10-3; no clear D gene. V lost 10 bases to trimming and J lost 0 bases, with 7 bases between them. Germline-derived CDR1 and CDR2 are ENHRY and SYGVKD. The CDR3 covers 13 residues.

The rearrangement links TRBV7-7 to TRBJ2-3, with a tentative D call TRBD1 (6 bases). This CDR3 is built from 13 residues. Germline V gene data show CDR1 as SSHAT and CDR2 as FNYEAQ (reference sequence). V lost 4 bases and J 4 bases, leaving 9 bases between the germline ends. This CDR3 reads CASSSRTADTQYF. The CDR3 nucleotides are TGTGCCAGCAGCTCAAGGACAGCAGATACGCAGTATTTT. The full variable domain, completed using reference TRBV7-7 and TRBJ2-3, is GAGVSQSPRYKVTKRGQDVTLRCDPISSHATLYWYQQALGQGPEFLTYFNYEAQPDKSGLPSDRFSAERPEGSISTLTIQRTEQRDSAMYRCASSSRTADTQYFGPGTRLTVL.

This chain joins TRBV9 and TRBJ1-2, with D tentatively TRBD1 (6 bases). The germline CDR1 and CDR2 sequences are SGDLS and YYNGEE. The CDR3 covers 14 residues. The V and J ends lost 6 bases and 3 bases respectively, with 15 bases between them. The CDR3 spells CASTKRGGDYGYTF. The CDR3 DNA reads TGTGCCAGCACCAAGAGGGGGGGCGACTATGGCTACACCTTC.

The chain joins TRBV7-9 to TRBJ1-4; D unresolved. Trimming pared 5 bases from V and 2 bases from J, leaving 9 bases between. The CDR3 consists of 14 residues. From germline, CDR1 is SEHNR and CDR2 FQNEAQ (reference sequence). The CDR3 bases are TGTGCCAGCAGCCACTCGGGGACTAATGAAAAACTGTTTTTT. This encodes CASSHSGTNEKLFF.

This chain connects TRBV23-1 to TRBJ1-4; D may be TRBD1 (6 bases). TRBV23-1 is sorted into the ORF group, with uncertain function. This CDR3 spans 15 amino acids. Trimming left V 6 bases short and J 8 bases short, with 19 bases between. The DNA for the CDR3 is TGCGCCAGCAGACCGCCTGACAGGATAGGGGAAAAACTGTTTTTT. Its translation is CASRPPDRIGEKLFF.

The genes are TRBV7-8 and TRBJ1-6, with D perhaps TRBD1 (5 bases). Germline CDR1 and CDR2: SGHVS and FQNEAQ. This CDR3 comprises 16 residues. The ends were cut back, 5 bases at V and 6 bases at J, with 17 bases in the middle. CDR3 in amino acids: CASSPRMGGANSPLHF. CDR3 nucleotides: TGTGCCAGCAGCCCTAGAATGGGGGGAGCTAATTCACCCCTCCACTTT.

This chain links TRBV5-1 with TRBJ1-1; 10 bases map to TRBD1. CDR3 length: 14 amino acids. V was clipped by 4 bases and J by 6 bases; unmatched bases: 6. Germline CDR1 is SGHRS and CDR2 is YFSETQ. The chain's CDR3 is CASSPGQGGSEAFF. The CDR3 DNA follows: TGCGCCAGCAGCCCAGGACAGGGGGGCTCTGAAGCTTTCTTT.

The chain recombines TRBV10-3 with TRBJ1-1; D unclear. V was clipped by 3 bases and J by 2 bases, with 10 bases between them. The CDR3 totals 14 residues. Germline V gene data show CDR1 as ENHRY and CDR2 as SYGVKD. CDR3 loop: CAISDSPGNTEAFF. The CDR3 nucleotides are TGTGCCATCAGTGACTCGCCAGGAAACACTGAAGCTTTCTTT.

DNA for the CDR3: TGCAGAATAAAAAACACTGAAGCTTTCTTT. This sequence encodes CRIKNTEAFF. The gene calls are TRBV20-1 and TRBJ1-1; D is unclear. The V gene's germline CDR1 is DFQATT and CDR2 SNEGSKA (reference sequence). The CDR3 runs 10 residues.

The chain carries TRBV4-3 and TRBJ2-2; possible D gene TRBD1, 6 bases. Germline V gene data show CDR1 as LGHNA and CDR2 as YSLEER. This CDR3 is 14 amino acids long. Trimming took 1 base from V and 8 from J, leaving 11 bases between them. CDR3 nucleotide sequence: TGCGCCAGCAGCCAAGCAGGGACAAGAGGGGAGCTGTTTTTT. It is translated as CASSQAGTRGELFF.

For the CDR3, the DNA is TGTGCCAGCAGGGCTACCAACAGGGGCTATGGCTACACCTTC. The encoded protein is CASRATNRGYGYTF. This sequence joins TRBV3-1 (or the pseudogene TRBV3-2) and TRBJ1-2, with 7 bases aligning to TRBD1. There are 14 residues in the CDR3. Trimming removed 6 bases from V and 4 bases from J; junction bases left unmatched: 8. Germline CDR1 is LGHDT and CDR2 is YNNKEL (reference sequence).

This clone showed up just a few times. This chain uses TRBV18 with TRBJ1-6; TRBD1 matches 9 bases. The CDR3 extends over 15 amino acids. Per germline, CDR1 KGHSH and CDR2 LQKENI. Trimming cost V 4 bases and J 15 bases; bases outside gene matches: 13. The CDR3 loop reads CASSLETRDRVHLHF. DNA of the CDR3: TGTGCCAGCTCACTCGAGACCCGGGACAGGGTTCACCTCCACTTT.